This T cell receptor beta chain was sequenced in a study of control samples from healthy donors and cancer patients (TCRdb year 2020). The library came from the immunoSEQ multiplex PCR assay. The immuneACCESS repertoire file appears here via TCRdb, limited to in-frame rearrangements. These files lack a portion of the clones; in checked studies, under half of the deficit traces to unresolved V genes, and the cause of the others is not known. In all, the sample holds 150,000 to 200,000 clones, and about 90% of those were seen once. The top ten constitute 2% of the sample. In the germline V gene (reference sequence), CDR1 corresponds to SGHKS and CDR2 to YYEKEE. The germline V end is reduced by 2 bases and the J end by 2 bases; junction bases left unmatched: 7. The CDR3, cysteine through phenylalanine, is 16 amino acids long. This entry keeps only the CDR3 DNA: 48 bases, framed from base 1. On this clone: The antigen it binds to is not known. Within one base of it there is no much larger clone, and no base qualities were kept.

The chain is made from TRBV5-5 and TRBJ1-5; 7 middle bases align to TRBD1. The material sequenced was blood. The sequence came from a woman aged 35 to 49 in good health. The DNA is as follows: TGTGCCAGCAGCTTAACAGGGGCGGGAGGCAATCAGCCCCAGCATTTT. This is translated as CASSLTGAGGNQPQHF.